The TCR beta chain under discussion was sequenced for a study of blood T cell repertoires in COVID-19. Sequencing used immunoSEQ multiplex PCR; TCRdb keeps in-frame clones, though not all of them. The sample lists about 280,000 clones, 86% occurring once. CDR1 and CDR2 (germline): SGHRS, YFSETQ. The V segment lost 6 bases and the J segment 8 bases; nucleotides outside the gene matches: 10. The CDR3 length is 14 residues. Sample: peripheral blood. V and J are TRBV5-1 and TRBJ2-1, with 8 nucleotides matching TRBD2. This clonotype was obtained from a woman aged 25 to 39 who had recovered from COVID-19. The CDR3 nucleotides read TGCGCCAGCATTTTGTCTAGCGGGTCGGATGAGCAGTTCTTC. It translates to CASILSSGSDEQFF.